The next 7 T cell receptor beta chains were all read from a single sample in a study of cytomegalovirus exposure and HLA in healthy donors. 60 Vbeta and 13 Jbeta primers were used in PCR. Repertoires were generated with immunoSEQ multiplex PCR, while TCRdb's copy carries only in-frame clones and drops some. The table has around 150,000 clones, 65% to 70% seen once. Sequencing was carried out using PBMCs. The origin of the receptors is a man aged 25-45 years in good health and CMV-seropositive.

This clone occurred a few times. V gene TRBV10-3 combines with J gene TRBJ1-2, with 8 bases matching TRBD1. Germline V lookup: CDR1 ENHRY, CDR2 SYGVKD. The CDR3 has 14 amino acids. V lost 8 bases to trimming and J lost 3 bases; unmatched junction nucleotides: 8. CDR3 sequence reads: CAIGSGGEDYGYTF. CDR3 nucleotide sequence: TGTGCCATCGGATCAGGGGGCGAGGACTATGGCTACACCTTC.

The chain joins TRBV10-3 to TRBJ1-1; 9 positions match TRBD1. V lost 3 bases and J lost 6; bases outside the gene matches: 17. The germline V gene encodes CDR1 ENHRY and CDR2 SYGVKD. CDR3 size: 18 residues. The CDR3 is CAISDNIGGDREWPEAFF. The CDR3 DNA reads TGTGCCATCAGTGACAACATAGGCGGGGACAGGGAATGGCCTGAAGCTTTCTTT.

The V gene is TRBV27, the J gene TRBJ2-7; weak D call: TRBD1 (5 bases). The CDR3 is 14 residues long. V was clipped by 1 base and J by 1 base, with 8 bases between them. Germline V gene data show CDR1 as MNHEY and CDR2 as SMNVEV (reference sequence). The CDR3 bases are TGTGCCAGCAGTTTATGGGCAGGGTCCTACGAGCAGTACTTC. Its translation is CASSLWAGSYEQYF.

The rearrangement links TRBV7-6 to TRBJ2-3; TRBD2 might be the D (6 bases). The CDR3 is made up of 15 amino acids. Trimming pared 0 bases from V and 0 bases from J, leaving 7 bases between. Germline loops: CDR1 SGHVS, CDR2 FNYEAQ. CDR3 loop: CASSLAGGSTDTQYF. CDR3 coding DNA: TGTGCCAGCAGCTTAGCTGGGGGGAGCACAGATACGCAGTATTTT.

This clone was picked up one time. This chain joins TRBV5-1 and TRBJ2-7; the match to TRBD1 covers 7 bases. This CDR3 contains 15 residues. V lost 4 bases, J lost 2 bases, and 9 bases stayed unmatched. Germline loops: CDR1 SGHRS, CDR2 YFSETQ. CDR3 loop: CASSPRTGSPYEQYF. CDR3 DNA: TGCGCCAGCAGCCCCAGGACAGGCTCCCCCTACGAGCAGTACTTC. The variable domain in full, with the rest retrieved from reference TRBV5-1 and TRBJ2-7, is KAGVTQTPRYLIKTRGQQVTLSCSPISGHRSVSWYQQTPGQGLQFLFEYFSETQRNKGNFPGRFSGRQFSNSRSEMNVSTLELGDSALYLCASSPRTGSPYEQYFGPGTRLTVT.

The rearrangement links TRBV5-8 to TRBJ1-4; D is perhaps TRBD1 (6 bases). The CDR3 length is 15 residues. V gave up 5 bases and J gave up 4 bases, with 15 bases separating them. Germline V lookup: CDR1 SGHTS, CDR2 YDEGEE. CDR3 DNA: TGTGCCAGCAGTCACTCGGACAGTCTTAATGAAAAACTGTTTTTT. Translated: CASSHSDSLNEKLFF.

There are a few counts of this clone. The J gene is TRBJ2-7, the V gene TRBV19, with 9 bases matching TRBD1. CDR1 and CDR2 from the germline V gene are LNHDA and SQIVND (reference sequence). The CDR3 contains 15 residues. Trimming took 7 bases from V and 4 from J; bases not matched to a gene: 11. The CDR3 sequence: CASTSPGTGNYEQYF. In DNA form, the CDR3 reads TGTGCCAGTACCTCTCCGGGGACAGGGAATTACGAGCAGTACTTC.